Sequencing of this T cell receptor (beta chain) was carried out in a study of beta chain features in type 1 diabetes. Expressed TCRB transcripts were sequenced because the entire RNA isolate underwent reverse transcription. Sequenced by immunoSEQ multiplex PCR; TCRdb stores in-frame clones only, minus some. The sample shows under 250,000 clones, around 26% of them seen only once. With 6 bases removed from V and 0 bases from J, the gap between germline ends came to 8 bases. Germline lookup yields CDR1 MGHDK and CDR2 SYGVNS. This CDR3 is 13 amino acids long. This rearrangement joins TRBV25-1 to TRBJ1-1, with D unclear. The receptor's source is a man aged 25-45 years in good health. The material sequenced was central memory CD4+ T cells from blood. The CDR3 coding sequence is TGTGCCAGCAGGAGTGGGGTGAACACTGAAGCTTTCTTT. Translating it yields CASRSGVNTEAFF.